This is a list of T cell receptor beta chains from one sample in a study of circulating CD8 cells and anti-PD-1 response in melanoma. MiXCR was run by TCRdb on the reads, yielding one entry per CDR3 protein. This repertoire shows 900 or so distinct CDR3 sequences, around 7.3% found once; its top ten account for approximately 31%. The sequencing used CD8+ T cells from PBMCs, collected at baseline or after one month of anti-PD-1 therapy (not recorded which). Source of these receptors: a human donor with melanoma. Each CDR3 is given with its conserved first and last residue. The D gene is left open where the match is weak. Clone size, where shown, is once, few, many, or a class for clones that have expanded.

j_call: TRBJ2-3
d_call: NA
clone_size: medium-sized
v_call: TRBV2
cdr3_nt: TGTGCCAGCAGCGCTAGGGAGGGGGGCACAGATACGCAGTATTTT
cdr3_aa: CASSAREGGTDTQYF

j_call: TRBJ2-7
d_call: NA
clone_size: few
v_call: TRBV19
cdr3_nt: TGTGCCGGTAGCATGTGGGGCGGATATCCCTACGAGCAGTACTTC
cdr3_aa: CAGSMWGGYPYEQYF

j_call: TRBJ2-3
d_call: TRBD2
clone_size: medium-sized
v_call: TRBV7-6
cdr3_nt: TGTGCCAGCAGCATTGGGTTCCTAGCGGGGGTTATGATAGATACGCAGTATTTT
cdr3_aa: CASSIGFLAGVMIDTQYF

j_call: TRBJ1-5
d_call: NA
clone_size: large
v_call: TRBV28
cdr3_nt: TGTGCCAGCACCGACCAGAATCAGCCCCAGCATTTT
cdr3_aa: CASTDQNQPQHF

j_call: TRBJ1-3
d_call: NA
clone_size: medium-sized
v_call: TRBV28
cdr3_nt: TGTGCCAGCAGACATGACACTTCCTCTGGAAACACCATATATTTT
cdr3_aa: CASRHDTSSGNTIYF

j_call: TRBJ2-5
d_call: TRBD1
clone_size: large
v_call: TRBV28
cdr3_nt: TGTGCCAGCAGACCCGGGACAGGGTTCGGAGAGACCCAGTACTTC
cdr3_aa: CASRPGTGFGETQYF

j_call: TRBJ2-1
d_call: NA
clone_size: hyperexpanded
v_call: TRBV19
cdr3_nt: TGTGCCAGTAGTATTGGTTGGACTGAGCAGTTCTTC
cdr3_aa: CASSIGWTEQFF

j_call: TRBJ2-1
d_call: TRBD2
clone_size: medium-sized
v_call: TRBV7-3
cdr3_nt: TGTGCCAGCAGCCAGTGGCCTAGCGGGAAGTACTACAATGAGCAGTTCTTC
cdr3_aa: CASSQWPSGKYYNEQFF

j_call: TRBJ1-2
d_call: TRBD1
clone_size: NA
v_call: TRBV19
cdr3_nt: TGTGCCAGTAGTATAGAAGACAGGGGAGGATATGGCTACACCTTC
cdr3_aa: CASSIEDRGGYGYTF

j_call: TRBJ2-1
d_call: TRBD2
clone_size: NA
v_call: TRBV3-1
cdr3_nt: TGTGCCAGCAGTTCACTAGCGGGGCCTTACAATGAGCAGTTCTTC
cdr3_aa: CASSSLAGPYNEQFF